The clone carrying this T cell receptor beta chain was detected once. Its matching antigen is unknown. The data were taken from a study of a mutant IDH1 vaccine in newly diagnosed glioma. The overall study: Treated patients comprised around 60% males and 37.5% females, mean age approximately 42 years.

Here immunoSEQ multiplex PCR was the method, and the copy in TCRdb shows in-frame clones only, minus some. Among roughly 25,000 clones listed, 82% were seen once. This CDR3 comprises 17 residues. Germline V gene lookup returns CDR1 SGHVS and CDR2 FNYEAQ. V was clipped by 5 bases and J by 0 bases, with 19 bases between them. Whole-study findings and limits: Vaccine-induced immune responses occurred in 90% to 95% of patients.

Sample time point: week 47, end of study. Doses of 300 ug of mutant IDH1 20-mer peptide were given with topical imiquimod. Patients underwent eight vaccinations, which took place in weeks 1, 3, 5, 7, 11, 15, 19 and 23. Donors harbored newly found WHO grade 3 or 4 IDH1-mutant, ATRX-lost astrocytomas. The material sequenced was PBMCs, taken from a glioma patient whose treatment included an IDH1 peptide vaccine. This clonotype was sampled from a man aged 35-49 years with glioma. Some clones in this sample may be carry-over from other donors' samples. The genes are TRBV7-6 and TRBJ1-1; D is undetermined. As DNA, the CDR3 is TGTGCCAGCAGCCCACTCCGGGGAAGGACCATGAACACTGAAGCTTTCTTT. Translation: CASSPLRGRTMNTEAFF.